What follows are 32 T cell receptor beta chains derived from one specimen sequenced in a study of T cells expressing NK-cell markers. TCRdb reanalyzed the 5' RACE reads and collapses them to one entry per CDR3 protein, without DNA. Its listing shows fewer than 300,000 distinct CDR3 sequences. The material sequenced was blood T cells: a sorted CD56 or NKG2C T cell subset, CD4+ or CD8+ T cells, or bulk PBMC T cells (not recorded which). Receptors originate from a woman between 18 and 70 years old in good health.

The chain couples TRBV10-3 to TRBJ2-5; TCRdb indicates TRBD1, and absent DNA this call remains unverified. Germline V gene lookup returns CDR1 ENHRY and CDR2 SYGVKD. The CDR3 covers 13 residues. The CDR3 reads CATGGTAQETQYF.

This chain connects TRBV4-3 to TRBJ2-3. There are 14 residues in the CDR3. Germline assignment: CDR1 LGHNA and CDR2 YSLEER. CDR3 loop: CASSPRSGTDTQYF.

This sequence joins TRBV4-2 and TRBJ2-1. Per germline, CDR1 LGHNA and CDR2 YNFKEQ. The CDR3 is 15 residues long. CDR3 sequence: CASSQEGSISNEQFF.

The genes are TRBV4-3 and TRBJ1-5. Germline V gives CDR1 LGHNA, CDR2 YSLEER. The CDR3 extends over 17 amino acids. CDR3 loop: CASSQELGKAVVLPQHF.

The chain combines TRBV19 with TRBJ2-5; TCRdb reports TRBD1, a call that lacks DNA to check it against. Germline V lookup: CDR1 LNHDA, CDR2 SQIVND (reference sequence). This CDR3 comprises 14 residues. The chain's CDR3 is CASSTGHQLETQYF. Complete variable domain (other parts from reference TRBV19 and TRBJ2-5): DGGITQSPKYLFRKEGQNVTLSCEQNLNHDAMYWYRQDPGQGLRLIYYSQIVNDFQKGDIAEGYSVSREKKESFPLTVTSAQKNPTAFYLCASSTGHQLETQYFGPGTRLLVL.

V gene TRBV20-1 combines with J gene TRBJ2-7; TCRdb designates TRBD2, a call that cannot be tested without DNA. Looked up from germline, CDR1 is DFQATT and CDR2 is SNEGSKA (reference sequence). This CDR3 region has 14 residues. The CDR3 reads CSATPGLAGYEQYF.

The V and J genes are TRBV7-2 and TRBJ2-1. Germline V gives CDR1 SGHTA, CDR2 FQGNSA. The CDR3 length is 13 residues. Here the CDR3 reads CASSLAGVGEQFF.

This chain links TRBV27 with TRBJ1-1; TCRdb lists TRBD1, though no DNA is available to test this call. The CDR3 consists of 12 residues. The V gene's germline CDR1 is MNHEY and CDR2 SMNVEV (reference sequence). The chain's CDR3 is CATRTLDFEAFF.

The chain uses TRBV5-6 and TRBJ1-5. This CDR3 contains 13 residues. Germline V gene sequence: CDR1 SGHDT, CDR2 YYEEEE. The CDR3 loop reads CASSGNRNQPQHF.

This chain connects TRBV6-1 to TRBJ2-2; TCRdb returns TRBD1, unconfirmable since there is no DNA. The CDR3 length is 15 residues. Looked up from germline, CDR1 is MNHNS and CDR2 is SASEGT. The CDR3 here is CATRPGQGNTGELFF.

This chain joins TRBV24-1 and TRBJ2-2; lacking DNA, the TRBD1 call made by TCRdb goes unchecked. The CDR3 totals 16 residues. Germline CDR1 KGHDR, CDR2 SFDVKD. This CDR3 is CATSDQTGLSTGELFF.

The chain uses TRBV5-1 and TRBJ2-3. There are 13 residues in the CDR3. Germline CDR1 and CDR2: SGHRS and YFSETQ. This CDR3 reads CASSLVVDDTQYF.

The CDR3 sequence: CASSISHGDTQYF. The chain links TRBV4-3 to TRBJ2-3; no DNA is available, so the TRBD2 call from TCRdb remains unchecked. Germline CDR1 LGHNA, CDR2 YSLEER. The CDR3 runs to 13 residues.

V and J are TRBV29-1 and TRBJ2-3; TCRdb proposes TRBD1, but this gene call is untestable without DNA. The CDR3 spans 13 residues. Germline V gene lookup returns CDR1 SQVTM and CDR2 ANQGSEA. The CDR3 here is CTGGHRDTDTQYF.

The chain has TRBV10-3 and TRBJ2-5; the TCRdb D gene call, TRBD1, has no DNA to confirm it. Germline-derived CDR1 and CDR2 are ENHRY and SYGVKD. CDR3 size: 13 residues. This CDR3 reads CAISERQKETQYF.

The chain recombines TRBV12-3 or TRBV12-4 with TRBJ2-1. This CDR3 comprises 12 residues. The CDR3 loop reads CASSQETYEQFF.

This sequence joins TRBV4-2 and TRBJ2-2. The CDR3 loop spans 15 amino acids. Per the germline V gene, CDR1 is LGHNA and CDR2 is YNFKEQ. The CDR3 protein is CASSQDERGTGELFF.

This chain links TRBV20-1 with TRBJ1-6; TCRdb returns TRBD1, unconfirmable since there is no DNA. The CDR3 covers 15 residues. In germline, CDR1 is DFQATT, CDR2 SNEGSKA (reference sequence). CDR3 sequence: CSARTGITYNSPLHF.

The rearrangement uses TRBV21-1 and TRBJ2-2; TCRdb outputs TRBD1, but without DNA this stays unchecked. TRBV21-1 is listed as a pseudogene. CDR3 length: 17 residues. The CDR3 sequence is CASSFPRDRARTGELFF.

The rearrangement links TRBV30 to TRBJ2-1; there is no DNA to check the TCRdb D call of TRBD2. This CDR3 has 16 residues. Per germline, CDR1 GTSNPN and CDR2 SVGIG (reference sequence). This chain's CDR3 is CAWTYYLAGRQDEQFF.

The V gene is TRBV3-1, the J gene TRBJ2-4. Per germline, CDR1 LGHDT and CDR2 YNNKEL (reference sequence). The CDR3 is 14 amino acids. CDR3 protein: CASSQDVTKNIQYF. The full variable domain, completed using reference TRBV3-1 and TRBJ2-4, is DTAVSQTPKYLVTQMGNDKSIKCEQNLGHDTMYWYKQDSKKFLKIMFSYNNKELIINETVPNRFSPKSPDKAHLNLHINSLELGDSAVYFCASSQDVTKNIQYFGAGTRLSVL.

This chain uses TRBV7-2 with TRBJ1-2. The CDR3 is 13 residues long. The germline CDR1 and CDR2 sequences are SGHTA and FQGNSA. CDR3 sequence: CASSSFGVLGYTF.

This chain joins TRBV14 and TRBJ2-1; TCRdb indicates TRBD1, and absent DNA this call remains unverified. From germline, CDR1 is SGHDN and CDR2 FVKESK. CDR3 length: 13 residues. CDR3 in amino acids: CASQRGLYNEQFF.

The V call is TRBV11-2, the J call TRBJ1-6. This CDR3 is built from 15 residues. Germline CDR1 and CDR2: SGHAT and FQNNGV. CDR3 in amino acids: CASSLAQRVNSPLHF. Full variable domain (missing parts from reference TRBV11-2 and TRBJ1-6): EAGVAQSPRYKIIEKRQSVAFWCNPISGHATLYWYQQILGQGPKLLIQFQNNGVVDDSQLPKDRFSAERLKGVDSTLKIQPAKLEDSAVYLCASSLAQRVNSPLHFGNGTRLTVT.

This sequence joins TRBV11-2 and TRBJ2-2; TCRdb's D call, TRBD1, is unchecked because there is no DNA. Germline lookup yields CDR1 SGHAT and CDR2 FQNNGV. This CDR3 region has 14 residues. CDR3: CASSLRGREGELFF.

The chain uses TRBV9 and TRBJ2-1. In germline, CDR1 is SGDLS, CDR2 YYNGEE. This CDR3 has 15 amino acids. The CDR3 here is CASSVAVDPINEQFF. Drawing the rest from reference TRBV9 and TRBJ2-1, the complete variable domain is DSGVTQTPKHLITATGQRVTLRCSPRSGDLSVYWYQQSLDQGLQFLIQYYNGEERAKGNILERFSAQQFPDLHSELNLSSLELGDSALYFCASSVAVDPINEQFFGPGTRLTVL.

This chain joins TRBV11-3 and TRBJ2-1; TCRdb's D call of TRBD1 is untestable without DNA. The CDR3 consists of 13 residues. From germline, CDR1 is SGHNT and CDR2 YENEEA. CDR3 amino acids: CASSLKGVVEQFF.

This chain uses TRBV12-3 or TRBV12-4 with TRBJ1-5; TCRdb calls TRBD1, which cannot be checked without DNA. The CDR3 contains 17 residues. The CDR3 region is CAIGSGTGGRGNQPQHF.

The chain combines TRBV4-2 with TRBJ2-1; TCRdb outputs TRBD1, but without DNA this stays unchecked. The CDR3 sequence is 16 residues long. The germline gives CDR1 LGHNA, CDR2 YNFKEQ. The CDR3 reads CASSQDLGGGPGEQFF.

This chain connects TRBV4-3 to TRBJ1-2; TCRdb picks TRBD1, but there is no DNA to check that call. The CDR3 covers 16 residues. The germline gives CDR1 LGHNA, CDR2 YSLEER. This CDR3 reads CASSQDKETGDYGYTF.

The chain has TRBV11-2 and TRBJ2-4; TCRdb proposes TRBD1, but this gene call is untestable without DNA. CDR1 SGHAT and CDR2 FQNNGV come from the germline V gene. This CDR3 has 14 amino acids. The CDR3 protein is CASSGGKAKNIQYF.

The V and J genes are TRBV12-3 or TRBV12-4 and TRBJ2-1; without DNA, the TCRdb call of TRBD1 cannot be checked. This CDR3 is 12 amino acids long. The CDR3 here is CASSPGGVQQFF.